This T cell receptor (beta chain) was obtained from a study of cytomegalovirus exposure and HLA in healthy donors. The PCR had 60 Vbeta and 13 Jbeta primers. Per the original methods: Roughly 83 million unique TCR beta chains, roughly 11 million of them shared, were counted by a later analysis. Using immunoSEQ multiplex PCR, the repertoire was profiled, and TCRdb retains in-frame clones only, with some absent. That table supplies the V and J calls and clone size; D and trimming were determined from the DNA. This table has 85,000 to 120,000 clones, around 75% appearing once. Germline values: CDR1 MDHEN, CDR2 SYDVKM. V lost 10 bases, J lost 0 bases, and 17 bases lay in between. There are 15 residues in the CDR3.

Material: PBMCs. This receptor was obtained from a female donor in good health and CMV-seronegative. The rearrangement uses TRBV28 and TRBJ2-3, with D possibly matching TRBD1 (6 bases). The CDR3 protein is CATTTYRDSTDTQYF. CDR3 nucleotides: TGTGCCACTACTACATACAGGGATAGCACAGATACGCAGTATTTT.